This TCR beta chain was observed in a study of vaccination and CD4 T cells after COVID-19. In the study overall: Post-COVID samples had a sampling time that fell a median around 93 days after diagnosis (range 35 to 161).

Cultured CD4+ T-cell DNA underwent Oncomine TCR Beta short-read sequencing. TCRdb recomputed calls from the PCR reads with MiXCR, one row per CDR3 protein. The profile shows 22,000 or so distinct CDR3 sequences, around 44% of them singletons. In the case of this clonotype: The target antigen is unknown.

The treatment is: roughly 10-day PBMC culture with coronavirus spike peptide pools or control peptides (ViraFEST assay). March to December 2020 was the span of positive PCR dates, which predated US Alpha, Beta and Delta variants. This CDR3 is built from 16 residues. The germline gives CDR1 SGHVS, CDR2 FQNEAQ. The V segment lost 5 bases and the J segment 4 bases; nucleotides outside the gene matches: 6. Sequencing was carried out using CD4+ T cells from blood, cultured in vitro. This clonotype was sampled from a human donor who had recovered from COVID-19. The V and J genes are TRBV7-8 and TRBJ2-1; 12 positions agree with TRBD2. CDR3 coding DNA: TGTGCCAGCAGCCCTCGGACTAGCGGGACATACAATGAGCAGTTCTTC. Protein product: CASSPRTSGTYNEQFF.